These 29 T cell receptor beta chains share one sample of origin, sequenced in a study of T cell clonality in common variable immunodeficiency. Notes on the study in general: Fewer deletions and N-nucleotide insertions were reportedly seen in common variable immunodeficiency TCR beta sequences.

The protocol was immunoSEQ multiplex PCR, while the TCRdb copy is restricted to in-frame clones and leaves out a portion. Singletons are absent from the sample, which has about 20,000 clones. For these TCRs, the target antigens are not known. Sequencing was done on a sample of peripheral blood mononuclear cells. The receptors come from a human donor with common variable immunodeficiency.

This clone turned up a few times. The read falls 3 residues short of the CDR3 end, and the missing part is taken from the germline J gene. The chain couples TRBV7-9 to TRBJ1-4; D gene uncertain. Germline CDR1 is SEHNR and CDR2 is FQNEAQ (reference sequence). V gave up 5 bases and J gave up 8 bases, with 12 bases separating them. The CDR3 totals 13 residues. The part of the CDR3 DNA that was read is TGTGCCAGCAGCCGGGTGGTGGAGGAAAAA. It is translated as CASSRVVEEK. The full CDR3 sequence reads CASSRVVEEKLFF.

This chain's CDR3 is CASSPGTDSTNEKLFF. The covered CDR3 bases are TGTGCCAGCTCACCCGGGACAGACTCAACTAATGAAAAA. This chain connects TRBV18 to TRBJ1-4; 7 bases are shared with TRBD1. The read terminates 3 residues before the CDR3 end, so the remaining end is supplied by the germline J gene. Germline-derived CDR1 and CDR2 are KGHSH and LQKENI. V was clipped by 3 bases and J by 0 bases; unmatched bases: 4. The CDR3 runs to 16 residues.

Remarks on this clone: From the germline J gene comes the end of the CDR3, since the read stops 3 residues before it. The rearrangement links TRBV7-9 to TRBJ2-4, with D maybe TRBD2 (5 bases). This CDR3 contains 13 residues. The germline V gene has CDR1 SEHNR and CDR2 FQNEAQ (reference sequence). The CDR3 here is CASSLTDWGFQYF. The sequenced part of the CDR3 DNA is TGTGCCAGCAGCTTAACGGACTGGGGTTTT.

On this clone itself: With the read ending 3 residues before the CDR3 end, the germline J gene is used to fill in that end. The chain couples TRBV18 to TRBJ2-2; no reliable D call. The CDR3 has 12 amino acids. Germline CDR1 KGHSH, CDR2 LQKENI. Trimming removed 3 bases from V and 7 bases from J, with 6 bases in between. The CDR3 spells CASSPADGELFF. The sequenced part of the CDR3 DNA is TGTGCCAGCTCACCGGCGGACGGGGAG.

Regarding this clone: The sequence runs out 3 residues before the end of the CDR3; the remainder is reconstructed from the germline J gene. This chain joins TRBV19 and TRBJ2-3; 11 bases agree with TRBD2. The CDR3 totals 15 residues. From germline, CDR1 is LNHDA and CDR2 SQIVND (reference sequence). V lost 4 bases to trimming and J lost 4 bases; unmatched junction nucleotides: 4. The sequenced CDR3 bases are TGTGCCAGTAGTAGTAGCGGGAGGGGTCCAGATACG. It specifies CASSSSGRGPDT. The CDR3 in its entirety is CASSSSGRGPDTQYF.

As to this clone: The sequence runs out 3 residues before the end of the CDR3; the remainder is reconstructed from the germline J gene. V is TRBV18 and J is TRBJ2-5; maybe TRBD2 (5 bases). This CDR3 region has 14 residues. The V and J ends lost 5 bases and 4 bases respectively, with 14 bases between them. Germline V CDR1 and CDR2: KGHSH, LQKENI. CDR3 residues: CASSFMAGGETQYF. CDR3 DNA (partial): TGTGCCAGCTCATTTATGGCAGGAGGAGAGACC.

With respect to this clone: The read terminates 3 residues ahead of where the CDR3 ends, so the germline J gene completes it. The chain employs TRBV20-1 and TRBJ1-5; 7 bases match TRBD1. CDR1 and CDR2 (germline): DFQATT, SNEGSKA (reference sequence). The CDR3 totals 15 residues. After removal of 3 bases from V and 0 bases from J, the junction contained 5 bases not matched to a gene. The covered CDR3 bases are TGCAGTGCTAGGGTGACAGGGCTTAGCAATCAGCCC. Translation: CSARVTGLSNQP. Given in full, the CDR3 is CSARVTGLSNQPQHF.

This clone was detected a few times. The read ends 3 residues shy of where the CDR3 ends; the end is completed using the germline J gene. The chain carries TRBV19 and TRBJ2-1; D not resolved. V shed 3 bases and J shed 7 bases, with 25 bases lying between them. Germline values: CDR1 LNHDA, CDR2 SQIVND (reference sequence). This CDR3 region has 18 residues. CDR3 DNA, as far as it was read: TGTGCCAGTAGTATGACCCCACCGGTGGGCTGGTCTCGGAATGAG. Translated, it gives CASSMTPPVGWSRNE. The full-length CDR3 reads as CASSMTPPVGWSRNEQFF. The whole variable domain, filled in from reference TRBV19 and TRBJ2-1, reads DGGITQSPKYLFRKEGQNVTLSCEQNLNHDAMYWYRQDPGQGLRLIYYSQIVNDFQKGDIAEGYSVSREKKESFPLTVTSAQKNPTAFYLCASSMTPPVGWSRNEQFFGPGTRLTVL.

Notes on this clone: The sequence runs out 3 residues before the end of the CDR3; the remainder is reconstructed from the germline J gene. The genes are TRBV7-8 and TRBJ2-1; possibly TRBD2 for D (6 bases). Germline assignment: CDR1 SGHVS and CDR2 FQNEAQ. Trimming pared 1 base from V and 3 bases from J, leaving 16 bases between. This CDR3 spans 17 amino acids. The CDR3 region is CASSLGERAGIYNEQFF. The part of the CDR3 DNA that was read is TGTGCCAGCAGCTTAGGGGAAAGGGCGGGGATCTACAATGAG.

Comments on this clone: With the read ending 3 residues before the CDR3 end, the germline J gene is used to fill in that end. The J gene is TRBJ2-1, the V gene TRBV7-3; the D is unclear. V was shortened by 5 bases and J by 9 bases, with 14 bases between the two germline ends. Per the germline V gene, CDR1 is SGHTA and CDR2 is FQGTGA. The CDR3 contains 13 residues. The sequenced CDR3 bases are TGTGCCAGCAGCGCAGCTAGAGTGGGTGAG. This codes for CASSAARVGE. The whole CDR3 protein is CASSAARVGEQFF. Together with reference TRBV7-3 and TRBJ2-1, the CDR3 gives the full variable domain: GAGVSQTPSNKVTEKGKYVELRCDPISGHTALYWYRQSLGQGPEFLIYFQGTGAADDSGLPNDRFFAVRPEGSVSTLKIQRTERGDSAVYLCASSAARVGEQFFGPGTRLTVL.

Of note for this clone: The read terminates 3 residues ahead of where the CDR3 ends, so the germline J gene completes it. The V gene is TRBV7-2, the J gene TRBJ2-2; D is ambiguous. CDR1 and CDR2 (germline): SGHTA, FQGNSA. CDR3 length: 11 residues. V was cut by 3 bases and J by 9 bases, with 5 bases left in between. The CDR3 DNA, read in part, is TGTGCCAGCAGCTTTTCTCGGGAG. This sequence encodes CASSFSRE. The CDR3 in its entirety is CASSFSRELFF.

This clone was picked up a small number of times. The read stops 3 residues short of the end of the CDR3; the missing end is completed from the germline J gene. The J gene is TRBJ2-1, the V gene TRBV19; no definite D call. CDR3 length: 15 residues. Trimming pared 2 bases from V and 2 bases from J, leaving 10 bases between. The germline V gene encodes CDR1 LNHDA and CDR2 SQIVND (reference sequence). CDR3 DNA, as far as it was read: TGTGCCAGTAGTATAAGGAAGGGTACCTACAATGAG. It specifies CASSIRKGTYNE. The full-length CDR3 reads as CASSIRKGTYNEQFF.

This clone occurred a few times. The observed sequence ends 3 residues before the CDR3 terminus, with the missing tail filled in from the germline J gene. The V gene is TRBV19, the J gene TRBJ2-5; 7 nucleotides agree with TRBD1. After removal of 3 bases from V and 5 bases from J, the junction contained 12 bases not matched to a gene. The CDR3 length is 16 residues. Germline lookup yields CDR1 LNHDA and CDR2 SQIVND (reference sequence). The CDR3 loop is CASSIWGQSAPETQYF. CDR3 bases read: TGTGCCAGTAGTATCTGGGGACAGTCAGCGCCGGAGACC.

This clone was seen a handful of times. The read ends 3 residues early relative to the CDR3; the germline J gene fills the gap. The gene calls are TRBV7-3 and TRBJ2-1; 12 nucleotides agree with TRBD2. V was pared by 5 bases and J by 7 bases, with 9 bases of the junction left unmatched. Per germline, CDR1 SGHTA and CDR2 FQGTGA. CDR3 length: 16 amino acids. The part of the CDR3 DNA that was read is TGTGCCAGCAGCACCCAGACTAGCGGGAGTAGGAATGAG. It codes for CASSTQTSGSRNE. The CDR3 as a whole reads CASSTQTSGSRNEQFF.

Comments on this clone: The CDR3 end is not reached by the read, which stops 3 residues before it; the germline J gene fills it in. The rearrangement links TRBV18 to TRBJ2-1; D remains unclear. Trimming took 0 bases from V and 6 from J, leaving 6 bases between them. CDR1 is KGHSH, CDR2 LQKENI, per germline. CDR3 length: 13 amino acids. The CDR3 sequence: CASSPPKANEQFF. The sequenced CDR3 bases are TGTGCCAGCTCACCACCGAAGGCCAATGAG. Full variable domain (outside the CDR3, taken from reference TRBV18 and TRBJ2-1): NAGVMQNPRHLVRRRGQEARLRCSPMKGHSHVYWYRQLPEEGLKFMVYLQKENIIDESGMPKERFSAEFPKEGPSILRIQQVVRGDSAAYFCASSPPKANEQFFGPGTRLTVL.

Incomplete CDR3 DNA: TGTGCCAGCAGCTTAGGCGGACTAGCGGTACAAGAGACC. Its protein is CASSLGGLAVQET. The CDR3 in its entirety is CASSLGGLAVQETQYF. The V call is TRBV7-6, the J call TRBJ2-5; 10 bases match TRBD2. Coverage ceases 3 residues before the CDR3 finishes, and the germline J gene fills in the end. Germline lookup yields CDR1 SGHVS and CDR2 FNYEAQ. The CDR3 runs to 16 residues. After removal of 1 base from V and 2 bases from J, the junction contained 4 bases not matched to a gene.

This clone was seen a handful of times. The CDR3 protein is CASSFSGNTEAFF. The CDR3 bases that were read are TGTGCCAGCAGCTTCTCGGGGAACACTGAA. The gene calls are TRBV7-2 and TRBJ1-1; no definite D call. Coverage ceases 3 residues before the CDR3 finishes, and the germline J gene fills in the end. The V gene's germline CDR1 is SGHTA and CDR2 FQGNSA. This CDR3 has 13 amino acids. V was clipped by 3 bases and J by 1 base, with 6 bases between them.

As to this clone: The read terminates 3 residues ahead of where the CDR3 ends, so the germline J gene completes it. The V and J genes are TRBV19 and TRBJ2-5, with D tentatively TRBD1 (5 bases). Germline loops: CDR1 LNHDA, CDR2 SQIVND (reference sequence). This CDR3 region has 14 residues. The germline V and J ends were trimmed by 1 base and 0 bases, with 6 bases remaining between them. The CDR3 bases that were read are TGTGCCAGTAGTATAGGACAGTACCAAGAGACC. It encodes CASSIGQYQET. The whole CDR3 region reads CASSIGQYQETQYF.

This clone was recorded a few times. The CDR3 goes on 3 residues after the read ends, and that part is filled in from the germline J gene. The V and J genes are TRBV19 and TRBJ1-5; 7 bases are a match to TRBD1. The CDR3 has 14 residues. J gave up 6 bases and V 5 bases, and 7 bases lay outside the gene matches. Germline lookup yields CDR1 LNHDA and CDR2 SQIVND (reference sequence). The sequenced part of the CDR3 DNA is TGTGCCAGTAGTGTTTGGGGACAGCTTCAGCCC. Protein: CASSVWGQLQP. The CDR3 in full is CASSVWGQLQPQHF. The variable domain in full, with the rest retrieved from reference TRBV19 and TRBJ1-5, is DGGITQSPKYLFRKEGQNVTLSCEQNLNHDAMYWYRQDPGQGLRLIYYSQIVNDFQKGDIAEGYSVSREKKESFPLTVTSAQKNPTAFYLCASSVWGQLQPQHFGDGTRLSIL.

This clone was found a few times. The read ends 3 residues shy of where the CDR3 ends; the end is completed using the germline J gene. The chain uses TRBV2 and TRBJ2-1, with 9 bases identical to TRBD2. Germline trimming cut 3 bases from V and 3 bases from J; bases unmatched to any gene: 9. The CDR3 spans 17 residues. From germline, CDR1 is SNHLY and CDR2 FYNNEI. The CDR3 spells CASSERITSGYYNEQFF. CDR3 DNA, as far as it was read: TGTGCCAGCAGTGAGCGGATTACTAGCGGGTACTACAATGAG. The full variable domain, in which reference TRBV2 and TRBJ2-1 provide the parts outside the CDR3, is EPEVTQTPSHQVTQMGQEVILRCVPISNHLYFYWYRQILGQKVEFLVSFYNNEISEKSEIFDDQFSVERPDGSNFTLKIRSTKLEDSAMYFCASSERITSGYYNEQFFGPGTRLTVL.

The sample holds a few counts of this clone. Coverage ceases 3 residues before the CDR3 finishes, and the germline J gene fills in the end. The chain is built from TRBV18 and TRBJ1-1; no definite D call. The CDR3 sequence is 16 residues long. Germline loops: CDR1 KGHSH, CDR2 LQKENI. The V end was cut by 3 bases, the J end by 2 bases, with 16 bases between. The sequenced part of the CDR3 DNA is TGTGCCAGCTCACCCCCTTTAAGACAATCTAACACTGAA. This gives the protein CASSPPLRQSNTE. The whole CDR3 sequence is CASSPPLRQSNTEAFF.

This clone has a count of ten or more. Coverage ceases 3 residues before the CDR3 finishes, and the germline J gene fills in the end. This sequence joins TRBV2 and TRBJ2-7; TRBD2 matches 9 bases. The CDR3 has 16 amino acids. Germline-derived CDR1 and CDR2 are SNHLY and FYNNEI. The V and J ends lost 5 bases and 6 bases, in that order; junction bases with no gene match: 14. CDR3 protein: CASSLISGRGLGEQYF. The sequenced part of the CDR3 DNA is TGTGCCAGCAGTCTGATTAGCGGGAGAGGCTTGGGCGAG.

This clone came up a few times. The read finishes 3 residues shy of the CDR3 end, and the germline J gene is used to complete it. The rearrangement links TRBV19 to TRBJ1-6; TRBD1 agrees at 9 bases. This CDR3 contains 14 residues. Unmatched junction bases numbered 6, after V lost 5 bases and J lost 10 bases. CDR1 is LNHDA, CDR2 SQIVND, per germline (reference sequence). CDR3 DNA (partial): TGTGCCAGTAGTTTCACAGGGGGCTACTCACCC. The encoded protein is CASSFTGGYSP. The entire CDR3 protein reads CASSFTGGYSPLHF.

CDR3 bases read: TGTGCCAGTACTTTAGGACAGGGGAGTTATGGCAATCAGCCC. This codes for CASTLGQGSYGNQP. The whole CDR3 protein reads CASTLGQGSYGNQPQHF. V gene TRBV19 combines with J gene TRBJ1-5; 9 bases align to TRBD1. The CDR3 end falls 3 residues outside the read, so it is completed with the germline J gene. From germline, CDR1 is LNHDA and CDR2 SQIVND (reference sequence). J gave up 2 bases and V 7 bases, and 12 bases lay outside the gene matches. The CDR3 is made up of 17 amino acids.

Regarding this clone: The CDR3 goes on 3 residues after the read ends, and that part is filled in from the germline J gene. The rearrangement joins TRBV18 to TRBJ2-7; TRBD2 matches 13 bases. The ends lost 3 bases at V and 6 bases at J; junction bases unmatched: 5. Germline CDR1 KGHSH, CDR2 LQKENI. This CDR3 has 15 amino acids. CDR3 DNA, as far as it was read: TGTGCCAGCTCACCCGGACTAGCGGGAGAGGTCGAG. Translated, it gives CASSPGLAGEVE. The whole CDR3 protein is CASSPGLAGEVEQYF.

On this clone: The missing CDR3 end, 3 residues past where the read stops, is filled in from the germline J gene. The chain links TRBV5-1 to TRBJ1-1; D not resolved. The CDR3 length is 15 residues. From germline, CDR1 is SGHRS and CDR2 YFSETQ. Trimming took 2 bases from V and 5 from J, leaving 16 bases between them. CDR3 residues: CASSLSGELSTEAFF. The CDR3 DNA, read in part, is TGCGCCAGCAGCTTATCAGGAGAATTATCGACTGAA.

As regards this clone: Coverage ceases 3 residues before the CDR3 finishes, and the germline J gene fills in the end. The rearrangement uses TRBV7-2 and TRBJ1-2, with D tentatively TRBD1 (6 bases). The CDR3 spans 14 residues. Deletions cut 5 bases from V and 1 base from J, with 11 bases between. The germline V gene has CDR1 SGHTA and CDR2 FQGNSA. CDR3 bases read: TGTGCCAGCAGCGCCGGACAGATTAACTATGGC. It yields the protein CASSAGQINYG. The entire CDR3 sequence reads CASSAGQINYGYTF.

A remark on this clone: The read finishes 3 residues shy of the CDR3 end, and the germline J gene is used to complete it. The V and J genes are TRBV7-2 and TRBJ2-4, with D perhaps matching TRBD1 (5 bases). This CDR3 contains 13 residues. V was pared by 4 bases and J by 8 bases, with 12 bases between. Germline V gene sequence: CDR1 SGHTA, CDR2 FQGNSA. The sequenced CDR3 bases are TGTGCCAGCAGCTGGGGCCCTAGGGACATT. Translation: CASSWGPRDI. The complete CDR3 reads CASSWGPRDIQYF.

Note on this clone: Read data end 3 residues before the CDR3 end; the end is taken from the germline J gene. This chain joins TRBV7-2 and TRBJ1-2; 7 nucleotides match TRBD1. With V trimmed by 5 bases and J by 1 base, 7 bases remained unmatched. The CDR3 has 15 residues. The germline gives CDR1 SGHTA, CDR2 FQGNSA. The CDR3 loop is CASSRGGGGNYGYTF. CDR3 bases read: TGTGCCAGCAGCCGAGGGGGCGGAGGTAACTATGGC.